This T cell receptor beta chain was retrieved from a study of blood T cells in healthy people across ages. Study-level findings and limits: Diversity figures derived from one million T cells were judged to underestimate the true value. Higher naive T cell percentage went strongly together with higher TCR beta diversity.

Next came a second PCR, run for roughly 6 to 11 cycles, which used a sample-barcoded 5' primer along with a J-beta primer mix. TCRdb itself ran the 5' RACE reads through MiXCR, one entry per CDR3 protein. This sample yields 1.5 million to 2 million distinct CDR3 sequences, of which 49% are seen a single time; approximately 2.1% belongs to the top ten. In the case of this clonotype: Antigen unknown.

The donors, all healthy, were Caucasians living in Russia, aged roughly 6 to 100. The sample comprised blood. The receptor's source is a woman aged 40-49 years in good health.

The CDR3 spells CASSLGQGPRNEQFF. The CDR3 bases are TGTGCCAGCAGTTTAGGACAGGGGCCCAGGAATGAGCAGTTCTTC. The chain combines TRBV12-3 or TRBV12-4 with TRBJ2-1, with 8 bases aligning to TRBD1. J lost 7 bases, V lost 1 base, and 6 bases had no gene match. This CDR3 is 15 amino acids long.